The TCR beta chain described here comes from a study of blood T cell repertoires in COVID-19. Across the whole study: T cells, B-cell-depleted T cells, or PBMCs supplied cDNA or gDNA.

The length of the CDR3 is 14 residues. Germline assignment: CDR1 SGDLS and CDR2 YYNGEE. The J segment lost 11 bases and the V segment lost 2 bases, leaving 12 bases of the junction unmatched. TCRdb's table, derived via immunoSEQ multiplex PCR, lists solely in-frame clones and lacks some. The sample has 85,000 to 95,000 clones; around 88% are singletons. This chain connects TRBV9 to TRBJ1-1, with TRBD1 matching over 7 bases. Input material: peripheral blood. The sequence was collected from a woman of 80 years or more with acute or convalescent COVID-19. CDR3 protein: CASSVGTDQVGAFF. The CDR3 nucleotides are TGTGCCAGCAGCGTGGGGACAGATCAAGTTGGGGCTTTCTTT.